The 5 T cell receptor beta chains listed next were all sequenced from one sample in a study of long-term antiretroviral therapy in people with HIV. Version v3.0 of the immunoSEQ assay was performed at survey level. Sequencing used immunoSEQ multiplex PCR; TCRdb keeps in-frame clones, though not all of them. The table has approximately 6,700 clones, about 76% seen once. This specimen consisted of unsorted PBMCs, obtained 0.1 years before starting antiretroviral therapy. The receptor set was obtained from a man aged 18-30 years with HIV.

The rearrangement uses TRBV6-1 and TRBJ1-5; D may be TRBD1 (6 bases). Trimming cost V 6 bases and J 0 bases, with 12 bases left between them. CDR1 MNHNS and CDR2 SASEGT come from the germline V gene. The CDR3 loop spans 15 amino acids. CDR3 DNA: TGTGCCAGCAGCGGGGGGCGGTTTAGCAATCAGCCCCAGCATTTT. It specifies CASSGGRFSNQPQHF.

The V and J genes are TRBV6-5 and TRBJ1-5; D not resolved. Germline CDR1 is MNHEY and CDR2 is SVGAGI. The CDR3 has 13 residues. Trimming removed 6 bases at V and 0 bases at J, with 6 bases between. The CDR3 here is CASRMASNQPQHF. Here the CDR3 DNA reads TGTGCCAGCAGAATGGCTAGCAATCAGCCCCAGCATTTT.

The CDR3 bases are TGTGCCAGCGGGGGGACAAACCCCTGGGGCACTGAAGCTTTCTTT. Translating it yields CASGGTNPWGTEAFF. This chain links TRBV2 with TRBJ1-1; TRBD1 is a possible D gene (6 bases). The CDR3 spans 15 residues. The germline V gene encodes CDR1 SNHLY and CDR2 FYNNEI. Trimming shortened V by 8 bases and J by 4 bases, and 20 bases separated the two germline ends.

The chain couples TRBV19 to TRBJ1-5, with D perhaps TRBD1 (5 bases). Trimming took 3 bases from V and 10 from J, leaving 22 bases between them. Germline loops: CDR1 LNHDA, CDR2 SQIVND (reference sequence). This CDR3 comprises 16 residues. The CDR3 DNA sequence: TGTGCCAGTAGTATCGCCGGGACGGCGTCGGCTACCCCCCAGCATTTT. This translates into CASSIAGTASATPQHF.

CDR3: CASRMGDENTEAFF. As DNA, the CDR3 is TGTGCCAGCAGGATGGGGGACGAAAACACTGAAGCTTTCTTT. The chain carries TRBV6-5 and TRBJ1-1, with D perhaps TRBD1 (5 bases). V dropped 6 bases and J dropped 2 bases, with 13 bases sitting between them. This CDR3 has 14 residues. Per the germline V gene, CDR1 is MNHEY and CDR2 is SVGAGI.